The rows below give T cell receptor beta chains drawn from one sample of a study of cytomegalovirus exposure and HLA in healthy donors. Some clones are missing from TCRdb's copy, which holds only in-frame ones; the method was immunoSEQ multiplex PCR. The sample yields about 160,000 clones, more than 70% seen once. Source material: PBMCs. The source is a man aged 30 to 39 in good health and CMV-seropositive. Both conserved end residues are part of each CDR3. A D gene is named only where the DNA matches it firmly. Part of the rows lack a size; the others show once, few, many or a class for expanded clones.

clone_size,d_call,j_call,v_call,cdr3_aa,cdr3_nt
.,TRBD1,TRBJ1-5,TRBV7-2,CASSPRDSFNQPQHF,TGTGCCAGCAGCCCGAGGGACAGCTTCAATCAGCCCCAGCATTTT
.,TRBD2,TRBJ2-1,TRBV12-5,CASGLGLAGGDEQFF,TGTGCTAGTGGTCTCGGACTAGCGGGGGGAGATGAGCAGTTCTTC
.,TRBD1,TRBJ2-5,TRBV5-4,CASRNAGTGQETQYF,TGTGCCAGCAGGAACGCCGGGACAGGGCAAGAGACCCAGTACTTC
.,.,TRBJ1-1,TRBV19,CASSITGNTEAFF,TGTGCCAGTAGTATTACAGGGAACACTGAAGCTTTCTTT
.,TRBD2,TRBJ2-7,TRBV23-1,CASSPSSGAGEQYF,TGCGCCAGCAGTCCCTCTAGCGGAGCGGGCGAGCAGTACTTC
.,TRBD2,TRBJ2-1,TRBV7-3,CASSLPTSGKRNEQFF,TGTGCCAGCAGCTTACCAACTAGCGGGAAACGAAATGAGCAGTTCTTC
.,TRBD1,TRBJ2-3,TRBV19,CASSIMGQSTDTQYF,TGTGCCAGTAGTATAATGGGACAGAGCACAGATACGCAGTATTTT
.,TRBD2,TRBJ2-3,TRBV7-3,CASSLGGRAEDTQYF,TGTGCCAGCAGCTTGGGCGGGAGGGCCGAGGATACGCAGTATTTT
.,.,TRBJ2-5,TRBV7-9,CASSLQGGTQYF,TGTGCCAGCAGCCTTCAAGGGGGGACCCAGTACTTC
.,.,TRBJ2-1,TRBV10-3,CAISDEDSSYNEQFF,TGTGCCATCAGTGACGAGGATAGCTCCTACAATGAGCAGTTCTTC
.,.,TRBJ1-2,TRBV7-8,CASSLGNRESNYGYTF,TGTGCCAGCAGCCTCGGAAACAGGGAGTCTAACTATGGCTACACCTTC
.,TRBD2,TRBJ2-7,TRBV19,CASSPLLSGRICEQYF,TGTGCCAGTAGTCCTCTACTTAGCGGGAGAATCTGCGAGCAGTACTTC
.,.,TRBJ1-2,TRBV6-6,CASSTRPTGGPYGYTF,TGTGCCAGCAGTACCCGTCCGACAGGTGGCCCCTATGGCTACACCTTC
few,.,TRBJ1-4,TRBV28,CASSDRTVTNEKLFF,TGTGCCAGCAGTGATAGGACAGTCACTAATGAAAAACTGTTTTTT
.,.,TRBJ1-1,TRBV14,CASSQATGGNTEAFF,TGTGCCAGCAGCCAGGCAACCGGCGGGAACACTGAAGCTTTCTTT
.,TRBD1,TRBJ1-2,TRBV30,CAWNMDRGDGGYTF,TGTGCCTGGAACATGGACAGGGGCGATGGTGGCTACACCTTC
.,.,TRBJ2-1,TRBV28,CASSPLSGIYNEQFF,TGTGCCAGCAGCCCCTTAAGCGGCATATACAATGAGCAGTTCTTC
.,TRBD2,TRBJ2-3,TRBV25-1,CASSGPFFSGGARDTQYF,TGTGCCAGCAGTGGCCCCTTTTTTAGCGGGGGGGCCAGAGATACGCAGTATTTT
.,TRBD1,TRBJ2-6,TRBV7-2,CASSLQGLGANVLTF,TGTGCCAGCAGCCTACAGGGGCTTGGGGCCAACGTCCTGACTTTC
.,.,TRBJ1-1,TRBV6-6,CASSSGNTEAFF,TGTGCCAGCAGTTCAGGGAACACTGAAGCTTTCTTT
.,TRBD2,TRBJ2-2,TRBV19,CASTRSLAGTGELFF,TGTGCCAGTACCCGGTCACTAGCGGGCACCGGGGAGCTGTTTTTT
.,TRBD2,TRBJ2-1,TRBV6-4,CASSDSAGGHNEQFF,TGTGCCAGCAGTGACTCAGCGGGAGGCCACAATGAGCAGTTCTTC
.,TRBD1,TRBJ2-5,TRBV30,CAWSGDRGEETQYF,TGTGCCTGGAGTGGGGACAGGGGAGAAGAGACCCAGTACTTC
.,TRBD1,TRBJ2-5,TRBV5-4,CASSLSDRETGTQYF,TGTGCCAGCAGCCTATCGGACAGGGAAACCGGGACCCAGTACTTC
.,TRBD1,TRBJ2-7,TRBV5-4,CASSIGQGFYEQYF,TGTGCCAGCAGCATCGGACAGGGTTTCTACGAGCAGTACTTC
.,.,TRBJ1-2,TRBV20-1,CSASAYTF,TGCAGTGCCTCAGCGTACACCTTC
.,TRBD2,TRBJ2-3,TRBV11-1,CASSSGLAGGPTDTQYF,TGTGCCAGCAGCTCCGGACTAGCGGGAGGGCCGACCGATACGCAGTATTTT
.,.,TRBJ1-2,TRBV28,CASSFTDGYTF,TGTGCCAGCAGCTTTACTGATGGCTACACCTTC
.,.,TRBJ1-4,TRBV28,CASSFREELFF,TGTGCCAGCAGTTTTCGGGAGGAACTGTTTTTT
.,.,TRBJ1-6,TRBV7-2,CASSLDQVTYNSPLHF,TGTGCCAGCAGCTTAGATCAGGTTACCTATAATTCACCCCTCCACTTT
.,TRBD1,TRBJ2-7,TRBV5-8,CASSLKSRGMNEQYF,TGTGCCAGCAGCTTGAAGAGCAGGGGGATGAACGAGCAGTACTTC
few,TRBD1,TRBJ2-1,TRBV5-1,CASSFRQGAQNEQFF,TGCGCCAGCAGCTTCCGACAGGGGGCGCAGAATGAGCAGTTCTTC
few,TRBD1,TRBJ1-2,TRBV2,CASSLGQIYGYTF,TGTGCCAGCAGCCTGGGACAGATCTATGGCTACACCTTC
.,TRBD1,TRBJ2-1,TRBV29-1,CSVAGTGPYNEQFF,TGCAGCGTGGCTGGGACAGGCCCCTACAATGAGCAGTTCTTC
.,TRBD1,TRBJ1-2,TRBV9,CASSVAQGGDRDYHGYTF,TGTGCCAGCAGCGTAGCCCAAGGGGGGGACAGGGATTATCATGGCTACACCTTC
once,TRBD1,TRBJ2-6,TRBV7-9,CASSDWTGGSSGANVLTF,TGTGCCAGCAGCGACTGGACAGGGGGCTCCTCTGGGGCCAACGTCCTGACTTTC
.,.,TRBJ2-2,TRBV30,CAWSVLSRAGELFF,TGTGCCTGGAGTGTACTTTCGAGGGCCGGGGAGCTGTTTTTT
.,TRBD1,TRBJ2-7,TRBV5-6,CASHRGDYEQYF,TGTGCCAGCCACAGGGGGGACTACGAGCAGTACTTC
.,TRBD2,TRBJ2-1,TRBV5-6,CASSLSPGGRGNEQFF,TGTGCCAGCAGCTTGAGTCCGGGCGGGAGGGGCAATGAGCAGTTCTTC
.,TRBD2,TRBJ2-1,TRBV30,CAWGPVPGGAGEQFF,TGTGCCTGGGGCCCCGTCCCGGGGGGGGCGGGTGAGCAGTTCTTC
.,.,TRBJ2-7,TRBV6-5,CASNLDREQYF,TGTGCCAGCAATCTAGACAGAGAGCAGTACTTC
.,.,TRBJ2-2,TRBV5-6,CASSFPRGAAGELFF,TGTGCCAGCAGCTTTCCCAGGGGGGCGGCCGGGGAGCTGTTTTTT
.,.,TRBJ2-5,TRBV28,CASSRSSQYF,TGTGCCAGCAGTCGTAGCTCACAGTACTTC
few,.,TRBJ1-2,TRBV5-6,CASSLTDQVYGYTF,TGTGCCAGCAGCTTGACAGACCAGGTCTATGGCTACACCTTC
.,.,TRBJ1-1,TRBV28,CASRPSRDITEAFF,TGTGCCAGCAGACCATCCCGGGACATTACTGAAGCTTTCTTT
few,.,TRBJ2-3,TRBV7-2,CASSLGIEDTQYF,TGTGCCAGCAGCTTAGGAATTGAGGATACGCAGTATTTT
.,TRBD2,TRBJ2-7,TRBV7-2,CASSVSGLESRYEQYF,TGTGCCAGCAGCGTATCTGGACTAGAAAGTCGGTACGAGCAGTACTTC
.,.,TRBJ1-3,TRBV10-2,CASSESPLSSGNTIYF,TGCGCCAGCAGTGAGTCGCCACTGAGCTCTGGAAACACCATATATTTT
.,TRBD1,TRBJ1-5,TRBV11-3,CASSSYTGGAGQPQHF,TGTGCCAGCAGCTCATACACAGGGGGCGCGGGACAGCCCCAGCATTTT
.,.,TRBJ1-2,TRBV7-9,CASSLGEYGYTF,TGTGCCAGCAGCTTAGGCGAGTATGGCTACACCTTC
.,.,TRBJ2-3,TRBV7-3,CASSPNTDTQYF,TGTGCCAGCAGCCCTAACACAGATACGCAGTATTTT
.,TRBD1,TRBJ2-7,TRBV2,CASRGTGVYEQYF,TGTGCCAGCAGGGGGACAGGGGTCTACGAGCAGTACTTC